This record looks at one TCR beta chain sequence and its context. The antigen remains unidentified. The sample comes from a study of post-analysis software for immune sequencing data. Study-level results: Compared with controls, patients had more of five or six TRBV segments, including TRBV5-6, TRBV5-1 and TRBV20-1.

Incorporated into the TCR beta cDNA libraries were unique molecular identifiers, which served to reduce PCR and sequencing biases. Via MiXCR, TCRdb re-called the PCR reads, giving one row per CDR3 protein. The table records 180,000 or so distinct CDR3 sequences, roughly 30% of them present only once. Germline V gives CDR1 LNHDA, CDR2 SQIVND (reference sequence). Trimming took off 4 bases at V and 11 bases at J, with 17 bases between the two ends. CDR3 length: 13 residues. The sequenced sample consisted of blood. The chain links TRBV19 to TRBJ1-2, with D maybe TRBD1 (5 bases). The sequence came from a girl under 18 with multiple sclerosis. In DNA form, the CDR3 reads TGTGCCAGTAGTACCCGGGACTATTCCCCTTACACCTTC. Its translation is CASSTRDYSPYTF.